This TCR beta chain stems from a study of blood T cell repertoires in COVID-19. CDR3 size: 12 residues. Germline loops: CDR1 SEHNR, CDR2 FQNEAQ (reference sequence). The V gene lost 1 base and the J gene lost 4 bases, with 4 bases spanning the gap. This clone showed up just a few times. Method: immunoSEQ multiplex PCR; TCRdb's copy keeps in-frame clones and lacks some. The sample yields almost 250,000 clones, more than 70% seen once. The rearrangement joins TRBV7-9 to TRBJ2-5; unclear D gene. The sequenced sample was peripheral blood. This TCR derives from a woman aged 80 or older with COVID-19, enrolled during active disease. The CDR3: CASSLVAETQYF. For the CDR3, the DNA is TGTGCCAGCAGCTTAGTAGCAGAGACCCAGTACTTC.